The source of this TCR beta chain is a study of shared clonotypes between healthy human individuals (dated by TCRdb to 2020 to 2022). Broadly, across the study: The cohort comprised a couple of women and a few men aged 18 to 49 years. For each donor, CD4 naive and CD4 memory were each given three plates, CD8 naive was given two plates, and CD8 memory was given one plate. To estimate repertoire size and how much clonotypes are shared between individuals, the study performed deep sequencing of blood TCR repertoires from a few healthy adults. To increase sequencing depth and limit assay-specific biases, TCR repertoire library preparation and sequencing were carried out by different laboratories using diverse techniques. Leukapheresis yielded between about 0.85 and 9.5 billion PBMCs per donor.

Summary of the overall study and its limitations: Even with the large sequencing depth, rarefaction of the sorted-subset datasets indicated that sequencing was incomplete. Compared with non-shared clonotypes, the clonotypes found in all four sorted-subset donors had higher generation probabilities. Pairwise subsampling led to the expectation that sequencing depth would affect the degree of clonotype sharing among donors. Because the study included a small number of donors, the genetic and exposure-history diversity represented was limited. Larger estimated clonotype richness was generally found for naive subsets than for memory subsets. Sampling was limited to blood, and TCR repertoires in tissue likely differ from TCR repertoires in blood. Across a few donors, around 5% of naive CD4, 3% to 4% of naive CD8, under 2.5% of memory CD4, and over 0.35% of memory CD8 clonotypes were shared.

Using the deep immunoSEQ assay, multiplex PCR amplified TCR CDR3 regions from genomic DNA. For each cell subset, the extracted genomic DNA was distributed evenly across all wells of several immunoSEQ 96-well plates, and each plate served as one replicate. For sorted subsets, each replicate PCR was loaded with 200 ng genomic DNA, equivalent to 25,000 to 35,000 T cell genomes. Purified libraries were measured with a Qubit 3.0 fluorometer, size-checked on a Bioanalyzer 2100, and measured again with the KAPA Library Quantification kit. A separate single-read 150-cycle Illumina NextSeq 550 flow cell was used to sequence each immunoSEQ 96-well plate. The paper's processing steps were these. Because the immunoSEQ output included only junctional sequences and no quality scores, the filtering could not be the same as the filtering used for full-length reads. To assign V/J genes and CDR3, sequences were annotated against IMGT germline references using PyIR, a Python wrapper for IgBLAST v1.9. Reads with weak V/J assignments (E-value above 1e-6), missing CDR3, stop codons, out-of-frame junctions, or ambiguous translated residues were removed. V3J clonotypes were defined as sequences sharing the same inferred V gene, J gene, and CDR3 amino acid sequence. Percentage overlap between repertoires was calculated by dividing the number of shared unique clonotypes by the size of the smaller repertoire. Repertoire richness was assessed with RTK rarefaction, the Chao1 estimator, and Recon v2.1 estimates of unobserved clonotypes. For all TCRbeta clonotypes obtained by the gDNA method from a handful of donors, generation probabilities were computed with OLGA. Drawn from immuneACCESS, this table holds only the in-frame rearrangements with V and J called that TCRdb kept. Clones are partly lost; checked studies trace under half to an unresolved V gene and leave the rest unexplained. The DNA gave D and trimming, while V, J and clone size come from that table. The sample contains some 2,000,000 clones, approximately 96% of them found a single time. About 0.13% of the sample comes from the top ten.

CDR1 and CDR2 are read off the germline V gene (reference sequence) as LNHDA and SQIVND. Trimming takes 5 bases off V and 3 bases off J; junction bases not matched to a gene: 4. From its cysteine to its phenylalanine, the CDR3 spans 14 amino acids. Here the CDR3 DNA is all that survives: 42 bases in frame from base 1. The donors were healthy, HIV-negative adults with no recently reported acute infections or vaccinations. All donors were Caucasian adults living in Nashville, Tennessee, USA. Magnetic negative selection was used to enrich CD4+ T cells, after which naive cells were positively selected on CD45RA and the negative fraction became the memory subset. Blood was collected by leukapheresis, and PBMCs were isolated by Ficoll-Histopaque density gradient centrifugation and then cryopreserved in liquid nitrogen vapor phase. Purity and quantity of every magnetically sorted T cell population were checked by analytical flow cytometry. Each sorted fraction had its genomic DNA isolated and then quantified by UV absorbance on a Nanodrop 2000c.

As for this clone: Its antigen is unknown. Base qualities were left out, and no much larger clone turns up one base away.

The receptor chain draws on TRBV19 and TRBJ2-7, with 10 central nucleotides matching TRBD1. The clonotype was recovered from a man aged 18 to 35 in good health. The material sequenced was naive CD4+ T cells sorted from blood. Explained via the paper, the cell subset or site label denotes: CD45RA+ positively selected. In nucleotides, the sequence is TGTGCCAGTAGTCGGACAGGGGGTATCTACGAGCAGTACTTC. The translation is CASSRTGGIYEQYF.